One sample yielded the 28 T cell receptor beta chains listed below, sequenced in a study of blood T cell repertoires in COVID-19. TCRdb keeps only in-frame clones here, not all; method: immunoSEQ multiplex PCR. The table includes about 240,000 clones, roughly 87% detected once. The sequenced sample consisted of peripheral blood. The receptors here all came from a man in his 60s who had recovered from COVID-19.

The chain links TRBV18 to TRBJ2-2; 8 positions agree with TRBD2. Germline-derived CDR1 and CDR2 are KGHSH and LQKENI. The CDR3 runs to 16 residues. V trimming: 3 bases; J trimming: 4 bases; junction bases outside the gene matches: 7. Here the CDR3 reads CASSPRGGPTTGELFF. The CDR3, as DNA: TGTGCCAGCTCACCCCGGGGGGGCCCAACCACCGGGGAGCTGTTTTTT.

This rearrangement joins TRBV2 to TRBJ2-7; TRBD1 matches 9 bases. Germline V gene sequence: CDR1 SNHLY, CDR2 FYNNEI. This CDR3 is 14 amino acids long. Trimming removed 6 bases from V and 3 bases from J; junction bases left unmatched: 6. In DNA, the CDR3 is TGTGCCAGCAGGGGACAGGGTAAAGGCTACGAGCAGTACTTC. This gives the protein CASRGQGKGYEQYF.

The chain joins TRBV19 to TRBJ1-2; D ambiguous. The CDR3 extends over 13 amino acids. Germline V CDR1 and CDR2: LNHDA, SQIVND (reference sequence). V gave up 7 bases and J gave up 0 bases, with 9 bases separating them. The CDR3 loop is CASTVNTNYGYTF. The CDR3 nucleotides are TGTGCCAGTACGGTGAATACTAACTATGGCTACACCTTC.

V gene TRBV9 combines with J gene TRBJ2-7; D is ambiguous. The CDR3 runs to 13 residues. Trimming removed 0 bases from V and 3 bases from J, with 7 bases in between. Per the germline V gene, CDR1 is SGDLS and CDR2 is YYNGEE. The CDR3 sequence: CASSVGGNYEQYF. The CDR3 DNA reads TGTGCCAGCAGCGTAGGAGGCAACTACGAGCAGTACTTC.

The chain carries TRBV6-6 and TRBJ2-7; D perhaps matches TRBD1 (5 bases). Germline CDR1 is MNHNY and CDR2 is SVGAGI (reference sequence). The CDR3 has 15 amino acids. The V end was cut by 5 bases, the J end by 0 bases, with 14 bases between. The CDR3 loop reads CASSQDISYSYEQYV. Written as DNA, the CDR3 is TGTGCCAGCAGTCAGGACATCAGCTACTCCTACGAGCAGTACGTC.

The V gene is TRBV19, the J gene TRBJ1-2; D remains ambiguous. The CDR3 is 13 residues long. The germline gives CDR1 LNHDA, CDR2 SQIVND (reference sequence). Trimming cost V 1 base and J 4 bases, with 7 bases left between them. This chain's CDR3 is CASSIGGPYGYTF. CDR3 in DNA: TGTGCCAGTAGTATAGGCGGGCCCTATGGCTACACCTTC.

The rearrangement links TRBV9 to TRBJ1-2; TRBD1 aligns across 11 bases. Looked up from germline, CDR1 is SGDLS and CDR2 is YYNGEE. The CDR3 has 16 amino acids. With V trimmed by 3 bases and J by 5 bases, 9 bases remained unmatched. The CDR3 loop reads CASSARRDRGSYGYTF. Written as DNA, the CDR3 is TGTGCCAGCAGCGCAAGACGGGACAGGGGGTCTTATGGCTACACCTTC. Combining the CDR3 with reference TRBV9 and TRBJ1-2 gives the whole variable domain DSGVTQTPKHLITATGQRVTLRCSPRSGDLSVYWYQQSLDQGLQFLIQYYNGEERAKGNILERFSAQQFPDLHSELNLSSLELGDSALYFCASSARRDRGSYGYTFGSGTRLTVV.

This chain links TRBV5-1 with TRBJ2-5; TRBD2 agrees at 10 bases. The CDR3 has 15 residues. V shed 2 bases and J 3 bases; nucleotides not matched to a gene: 4. Germline V gene lookup returns CDR1 SGHRS and CDR2 YFSETQ. The CDR3 here is CASSFNLAGEETQYF. The CDR3 nucleotides are TGCGCCAGCAGCTTCAATCTAGCGGGGGAAGAGACCCAGTACTTC.

The V gene is TRBV7-2, the J gene TRBJ1-1, with D unresolved. V was shortened by 3 bases and J by 3 bases, with 8 bases between the two germline ends. The germline V gene has CDR1 SGHTA and CDR2 FQGNSA. The CDR3 runs 13 residues. CDR3 DNA: TGTGCCAGCAGCTTGGACTTCTACACTGAAGCTTTCTTT. Its translation is CASSLDFYTEAFF. The full variable domain, with the rest looked up from reference TRBV7-2 and TRBJ1-1, is GAGVSQSPSNKVTEKGKDVELRCDPISGHTALYWYRQSLGQGLEFLIYFQGNSAPDKSGLPSDRFSAERTGGSVSTLTIQRTQQEDSAVYLCASSLDFYTEAFFGQGTRLTVV.

The CDR3 DNA reads as TGTGCCAGCAGCTTGTTTATGGCCCACCTCAATAATTCACCCCTCCACTTT. Translation: CASSLFMAHLNNSPLHF. The chain recombines TRBV5-6 with TRBJ1-6; D is unresolved. V shed 1 base and J shed 5 bases, with 16 bases lying between them. The CDR3 has 17 residues. Per germline, CDR1 SGHDT and CDR2 YYEEEE.

Details on this clone: Distinct nucleotide sequences in the sample also encode this CDR3. The chain is built from TRBV18 and TRBJ2-5, with TRBD1 as a possible D gene (6 bases). Germline CDR1 and CDR2: KGHSH and LQKENI. Trimming stripped 6 bases from V and 3 bases from J, with 11 bases between. This CDR3 has 13 residues. The CDR3 sequence: CASSSDREETQYF. Written as DNA, the CDR3 is TGTGCCAGCTCCTCGGACAGAGAAGAGACCCAGTACTTC.

This clone was seen just once. The chain links TRBV5-1 to TRBJ2-5; unclear D gene. V shed 4 bases and J shed 1 base, with 14 bases lying between them. Germline loops: CDR1 SGHRS, CDR2 YFSETQ. This CDR3 has 15 amino acids. The CDR3 bases are TGCGCCAGCAGCCCCTACCCTAGGCCCCAAGAGACCCAGTACTTC. This sequence encodes CASSPYPRPQETQYF. Full variable domain (rest looked up from reference TRBV5-1 and TRBJ2-5): KAGVTQTPRYLIKTRGQQVTLSCSPISGHRSVSWYQQTPGQGLQFLFEYFSETQRNKGNFPGRFSGRQFSNSRSEMNVSTLELGDSALYLCASSPYPRPQETQYFGPGTRLLVL.

This rearrangement joins TRBV7-8 to TRBJ2-2; 9 bases map to TRBD1. V dropped 5 bases and J dropped 7; count of bases not matched to a gene: 14. The CDR3 sequence is 17 residues long. Germline values: CDR1 SGHVS, CDR2 FQNEAQ. CDR3 sequence reads: CASSRVRDREIDGELFF. The CDR3 nucleotides read TGTGCCAGCAGCAGAGTTCGGGACAGGGAGATCGACGGGGAGCTGTTTTTT.

The chain is built from TRBV5-1 and TRBJ2-3; 16 bases map to TRBD2. The germline CDR1 and CDR2 sequences are SGHRS and YFSETQ. With V trimmed by 4 bases and J by 4 bases, 12 bases remained unmatched. The CDR3 is 19 residues long. As DNA, the CDR3 is TGCGCCAGCAGCGCCGGGACTAGCGGGGGGGCCTTGGAGGCAGATACGCAGTATTTT. Encoded protein: CASSAGTSGGALEADTQYF.

This chain links TRBV24-1 with TRBJ2-2, with D perhaps matching TRBD1 (5 bases). Trimming removed 3 bases from V and 6 bases from J, with 10 bases in between. The CDR3 loop spans 14 amino acids. Germline values: CDR1 KGHDR, CDR2 SFDVKD. CDR3 DNA: TGTGCCACCAGTGATCCAGGGAATCCCGGGGAGCTGTTTTTT. Protein sequence: CATSDPGNPGELFF.

The rearrangement uses TRBV30 and TRBJ1-6; TRBD1 matches 7 bases. CDR3 length: 17 residues. V was clipped by 2 bases and J by 8 bases; unmatched bases: 15. The germline gives CDR1 GTSNPN, CDR2 SVGIG (reference sequence). The CDR3 DNA sequence: TGTGCCTGGAGTAGACAGGGTAGCTCGGTTGGAGATTCACCCCTCCACTTT. As protein: CAWSRQGSSVGDSPLHF.

The chain employs TRBV19 and TRBJ2-5, with 11 bases matching TRBD1. Germline V gene sequence: CDR1 LNHDA, CDR2 SQIVND (reference sequence). V dropped 3 bases and J dropped 5; count of bases not matched to a gene: 5. The length of the CDR3 is 15 residues. CDR3: CASSIGQGAFETQYF. The CDR3 DNA reads as TGTGCCAGTAGTATTGGACAGGGGGCTTTCGAGACCCAGTACTTC.

The chain recombines TRBV6-6 with TRBJ2-1, with D perhaps TRBD1 (7 bases). V lost 6 bases to trimming and J lost 1 base, with 10 bases between them. The CDR3 is 14 amino acids. The germline gives CDR1 MNHNY, CDR2 SVGAGI (reference sequence). CDR3 loop: CASSPGGSYNEQFF. As DNA, the CDR3 is TGTGCCAGCAGCCCAGGGGGGTCCTACAATGAGCAGTTCTTC.

This clone was counted between two and nine times. The gene calls are TRBV11-2 and TRBJ2-1; D is undetermined. V was clipped by 5 bases and J by 7 bases, with 12 bases between them. The V gene's germline CDR1 is SGHAT and CDR2 FQNNGV. CDR3 length: 13 residues. The CDR3 DNA is TGTGCCAGCAGCCTCTCCTTCAGGAATGAGCAGTTCTTC. This gives the protein CASSLSFRNEQFF.

The chain couples TRBV27 to TRBJ1-5; D may be TRBD1 (6 bases). CDR3 length: 13 amino acids. Germline assignment: CDR1 MNHEY and CDR2 SMNVEV (reference sequence). V was cut by 3 bases and J by 7 bases, with 10 bases left in between. The CDR3 nucleotides are TGTGCCAGCAGTTTCCTACAGGGCCAGCCCCAGCATTTT. It translates to CASSFLQGQPQHF.

The chain uses TRBV3-1 (or the pseudogene TRBV3-2) and TRBJ1-5, with D perhaps matching TRBD1 (5 bases). Germline V CDR1 and CDR2: LGHDT, YNNKEL (reference sequence). V dropped 4 bases and J dropped 3 bases, with 16 bases sitting between them. This CDR3 region has 16 residues. CDR3: CASSLTWGRDNQPQHF. In nucleotides, the CDR3 is TGTGCCAGCAGCCTCACTTGGGGCAGGGACAATCAGCCCCAGCATTTT.

The genes are TRBV4-2 and TRBJ2-7; D is unclear. The V end lost 0 bases, the J end lost 3 bases, and 9 bases lay between the germline ends. The CDR3 contains 14 residues. Looked up from germline, CDR1 is LGHNA and CDR2 is YNFKEQ. The CDR3 sequence is CASSQDINFYEQYF. CDR3 sequence (DNA): TGTGCCAGCAGCCAAGATATCAACTTCTACGAGCAGTACTTC.

The V gene is TRBV3-1 (or the pseudogene TRBV3-2), the J gene TRBJ1-6; D gene unclear. Trimming took 0 bases from V and 0 from J, leaving 12 bases between them. The length of the CDR3 is 18 residues. CDR1 LGHDT and CDR2 YNNKEL come from the germline V gene (reference sequence). The CDR3 bases are TGTGCCAGCAGCCAAGATTGGAGATTTGGCTCCTATAATTCACCCCTCCACTTT. As protein: CASSQDWRFGSYNSPLHF.

This clone was observed once. This rearrangement joins TRBV21-1 to TRBJ1-2; the table gives TRBD1 as D, unverified against the DNA. TRBV21-1 corresponds to a pseudogene. The CDR3 contains 17 residues. The CDR3 DNA reads TGTGCCAGCAGCAAAGGCCTGGAGGGGGCAATAGTCTATGGCTACACCTTC. Its translation is CASSKGLEGAIVYGYTF.

J is TRBJ2-7 and V is TRBV5-1; no clear D. The CDR3 contains 16 residues. V dropped 1 base and J dropped 1 base, with 15 bases sitting between them. Germline V gene data show CDR1 as SGHRS and CDR2 as YFSETQ. CDR3: CASSLPETGKSYEQYF. The CDR3 nucleotides read TGCGCCAGCAGCTTGCCGGAAACGGGTAAATCCTACGAGCAGTACTTC.

This clone came up a few times. The V and J genes are TRBV27 and TRBJ2-1; 10 positions agree with TRBD2. The ends lost 6 bases at V and 5 bases at J; junction bases unmatched: 10. In germline, CDR1 is MNHEY, CDR2 SMNVEV (reference sequence). CDR3 size: 16 residues. Here the CDR3 reads CASSRFLAGANNEQFF. As DNA, the CDR3 is TGTGCCAGCAGCCGCTTTCTAGCGGGGGCCAACAATGAGCAGTTCTTC.

This clone was picked up a small number of times. The CDR3 coding sequence is TGCAGTGCTAGTTCTAGCGGGGGGCGAGGTATCGCCGGGGAGCTGTTTTTT. Amino acids: CSASSSGGRGIAGELFF. This chain links TRBV20-1 with TRBJ2-2, with TRBD2 identical over 11 bases. The CDR3 consists of 17 residues. V lost 3 bases, J lost 6 bases, and 12 bases stayed unmatched. Per germline, CDR1 DFQATT and CDR2 SNEGSKA (reference sequence).

This chain uses TRBV3-1 (or the pseudogene TRBV3-2) with TRBJ2-3; D might be TRBD1 (6 bases). The CDR3 sequence is 15 residues long. Trimming cost V 1 base and J 4 bases, with 12 bases left between them. The germline gives CDR1 LGHDT, CDR2 YNNKEL (reference sequence). The CDR3 bases are TGTGCCAGCAGCCAAGTTCAGGGGCATGCAGATACGCAGTATTTT. This translates into CASSQVQGHADTQYF.